This T cell receptor (beta chain) emerged from a study of blood T cell repertoires in COVID-19. As for the study in general: Donors in the United States, Italy and Spain gave samples during acute or convalescent COVID-19. In each case, the material was cDNA or gDNA derived from T cells, B-cell-depleted T cells, or PBMCs.

Germline V lookup: CDR1 MNHEY, CDR2 SMNVEV (reference sequence). The CDR3 spans 15 residues. J lost 3 bases, V lost 2 bases, and 6 bases had no gene match. In the original analysis: How many nucleated cells were present was estimated from reference gene primer amplification. The data were produced by immunoSEQ multiplex PCR, yet TCRdb's version contains in-frame clones alone and is incomplete. V, J and clone size were drawn from that table, and D and trimming were deduced from the DNA. The sample holds 190,000 or so clones, approximately 87% seen once. This TCR came from a young woman who had recovered from COVID-19. This sequence joins TRBV27 and TRBJ2-7; 8 bases line up with TRBD1. Sequenced input: peripheral blood. CDR3 in DNA: TGTGCCAGCAGTTTAAGTCGGACAGGGTTCTACGAGCAGTACTTC. It is translated as CASSLSRTGFYEQYF.